Listed here is a single T cell receptor (beta chain). This entry is derived from a study of CD8+CD57+ T cells in acquired aplastic anemia. Germline lookup yields CDR1 SEHNR and CDR2 FQNEAQ (reference sequence). The CDR3 contains 13 residues. V was trimmed by 4 bases and J by 5 bases, leaving 12 bases between them. Template material for TCR beta VDJ and CDR3 profiling consisted of genomic DNA. MiXCR, run by TCRdb on the reads, gives a single entry per CDR3 protein. The repertoire includes under 350,000 distinct CDR3 sequences, approximately 56% of them detected once, and around 8% sits in the top ten. The sequence derives from a human donor with severe aplastic anemia or a healthy control (not recorded which). This chain links TRBV7-9 with TRBJ2-7, with a possible D match to TRBD1 (7 bases). The sample was sorted CD4+, CD8+, or CD8+CD57+ T cells (not recorded which) from PBMCs. The CDR3 protein is CASSSGGTDEQYF. The CDR3 DNA sequence: TGTGCCAGCAGCTCAGGGGGGACCGACGAGCAGTACTTC.